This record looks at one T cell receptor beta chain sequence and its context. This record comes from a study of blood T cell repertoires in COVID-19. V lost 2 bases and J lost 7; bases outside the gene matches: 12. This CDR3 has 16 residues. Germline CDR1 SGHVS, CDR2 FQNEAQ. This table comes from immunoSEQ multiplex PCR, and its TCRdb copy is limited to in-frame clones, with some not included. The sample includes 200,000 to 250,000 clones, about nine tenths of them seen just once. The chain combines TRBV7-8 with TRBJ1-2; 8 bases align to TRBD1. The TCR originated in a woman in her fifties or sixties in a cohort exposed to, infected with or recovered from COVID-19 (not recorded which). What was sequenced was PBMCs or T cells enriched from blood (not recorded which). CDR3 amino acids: CASSLLGSDRGGGYTF. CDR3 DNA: TGTGCCAGCAGCTTATTAGGATCCGACAGGGGCGGTGGCTACACCTTC. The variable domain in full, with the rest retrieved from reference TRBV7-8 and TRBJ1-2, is GAGVSQSPRYKVAKRGQDVALRCDPISGHVSLFWYQQALGQGPEFLTYFQNEAQLDKSGLPSDRFFAERPEGSVSTLKIQRTQQEDSAVYLCASSLLGSDRGGGYTFGSGTRLTVV.